The source of this T cell receptor beta chain is a study of blood T cells in healthy people across ages. Study-wide findings and caveats: With age, beta diversity per million T cells declined roughly linearly, significantly by 30 to 50.

Sample-barcoded 5' priming and a J-beta primer mix drove a second PCR of roughly 6 to 12 cycles. TCRdb recomputed calls from the 5' RACE reads with MiXCR, one row per CDR3 protein. The table records hundreds of thousands of distinct CDR3 sequences, roughly 25% of them present only once. In the case of this clonotype: Its antigen is unknown.

The CDR3 extends over 18 amino acids. The germline V gene has CDR1 LGHDT and CDR2 YNNKEL (reference sequence). V trimming: 3 bases; J trimming: 0 bases; junction bases outside the gene matches: 7. A further study also used this sample, focusing on T cells of mothers and their children.

The origin of this receptor is a boy aged 10-17 years in good health. The chain joins TRBV3-1 to TRBJ2-1; 11 bases align to TRBD2. The sample comprised blood. The CDR3 protein is CASSQELAGESSYNEQFF. The CDR3 nucleotides read TGTGCCAGCAGCCAGGAACTAGCGGGGGAGAGCTCCTACAATGAGCAGTTCTTC.